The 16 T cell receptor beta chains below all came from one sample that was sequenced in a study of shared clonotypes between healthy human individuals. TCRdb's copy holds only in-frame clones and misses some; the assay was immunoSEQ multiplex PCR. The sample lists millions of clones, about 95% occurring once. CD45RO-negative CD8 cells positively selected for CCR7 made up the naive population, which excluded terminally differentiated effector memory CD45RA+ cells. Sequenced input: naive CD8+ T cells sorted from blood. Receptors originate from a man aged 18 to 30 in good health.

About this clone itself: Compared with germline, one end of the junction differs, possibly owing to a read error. In DNA form, the CDR3 reads TGCGCCAGCAGCCAAGAGGCGGAGTCCCCCTATTTC. Translated: CASSQEAESPYF. The genes are TRBV4-1 and TRBJ2-7; D is uncertain. In germline, CDR1 is MGHRA, CDR2 YSYEKL. The CDR3 runs 12 residues.

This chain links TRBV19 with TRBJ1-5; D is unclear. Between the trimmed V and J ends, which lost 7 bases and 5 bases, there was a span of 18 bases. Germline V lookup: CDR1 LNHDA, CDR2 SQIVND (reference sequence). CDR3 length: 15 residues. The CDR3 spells CASTPSWTPDQPQHF. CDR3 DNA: TGTGCCAGTACTCCATCATGGACCCCCGATCAGCCCCAGCATTTT. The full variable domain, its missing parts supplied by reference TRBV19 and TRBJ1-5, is DGGITQSPKYLFRKEGQNVTLSCEQNLNHDAMYWYRQDPGQGLRLIYYSQIVNDFQKGDIAEGYSVSREKKESFPLTVTSAQKNPTAFYLCASTPSWTPDQPQHFGDGTRLSIL.

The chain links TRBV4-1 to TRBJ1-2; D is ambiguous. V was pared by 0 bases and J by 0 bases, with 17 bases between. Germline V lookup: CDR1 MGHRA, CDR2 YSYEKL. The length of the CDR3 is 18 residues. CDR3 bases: TGCGCCAGCAGCCAAGACGGGCTAGGGCCGCGAGCTAACTATGGCTACACCTTC. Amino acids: CASSQDGLGPRANYGYTF.

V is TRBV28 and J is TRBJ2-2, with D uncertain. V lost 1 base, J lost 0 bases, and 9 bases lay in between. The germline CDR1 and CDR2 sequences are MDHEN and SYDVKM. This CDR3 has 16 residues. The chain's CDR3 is CASSLLKGSNTGELFF. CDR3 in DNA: TGTGCCAGCAGTTTATTGAAGGGATCGAACACCGGGGAGCTGTTTTTT. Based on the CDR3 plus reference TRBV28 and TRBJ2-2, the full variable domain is DVKVTQSSRYLVKRTGEKVFLECVQDMDHENMFWYRQDPGLGLRLIYFSYDVKMKEKGDIPEGYSVSREKKERFSLILESASTNQTSMYLCASSLLKGSNTGELFFGEGSRLTVL.

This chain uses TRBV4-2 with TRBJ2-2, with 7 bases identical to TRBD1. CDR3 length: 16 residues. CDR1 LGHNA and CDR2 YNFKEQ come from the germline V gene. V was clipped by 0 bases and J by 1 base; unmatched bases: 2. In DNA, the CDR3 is TGTGCCAGCAGCCAAGATCGGACAGGGAACACCGGGGAGCTGTTTTTT. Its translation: CASSQDRTGNTGELFF.

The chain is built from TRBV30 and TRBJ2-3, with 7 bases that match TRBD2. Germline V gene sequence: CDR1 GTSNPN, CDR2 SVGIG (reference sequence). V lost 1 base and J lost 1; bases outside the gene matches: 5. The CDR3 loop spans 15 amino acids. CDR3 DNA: TGTGCCTGGAGTGCTACTAGCGCCTGCACAGATACGCAGTATTTT. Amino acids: CAWSATSACTDTQYF.

The CDR3 spells CASSEAPFLGAGETQYF. In DNA form, the CDR3 reads TGTGCCAGCAGTGAAGCGCCCTTCCTGGGAGCCGGGGAGACCCAGTACTTC. V and J are TRBV2 and TRBJ2-5, with a possible D match to TRBD2 (5 bases). V lost 0 bases and J lost 5, with 19 bases in between. This CDR3 is built from 17 residues. Germline values: CDR1 SNHLY, CDR2 FYNNEI.

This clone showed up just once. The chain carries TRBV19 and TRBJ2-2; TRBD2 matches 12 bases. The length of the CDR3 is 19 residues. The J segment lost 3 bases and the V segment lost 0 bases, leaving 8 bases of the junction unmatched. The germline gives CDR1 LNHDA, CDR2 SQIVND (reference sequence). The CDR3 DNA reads TGTGCCAGTAGTATAGATGCTAGCGGGAGGGCCCTGTACACCGGGGAGCTGTTTTTT. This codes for CASSIDASGRALYTGELFF.

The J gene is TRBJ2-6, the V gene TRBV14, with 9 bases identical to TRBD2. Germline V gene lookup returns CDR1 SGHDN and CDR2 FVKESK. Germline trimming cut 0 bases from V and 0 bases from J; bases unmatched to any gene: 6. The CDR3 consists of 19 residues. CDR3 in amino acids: CASSQDSLAGDSGANVLTF. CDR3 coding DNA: TGTGCCAGCAGCCAAGATTCACTAGCGGGCGACTCTGGGGCCAACGTCCTGACTTTC. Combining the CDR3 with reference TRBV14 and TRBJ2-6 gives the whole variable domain EAGVTQFPSHSVIEKGQTVTLRCDPISGHDNLYWYRRVMGKEIKFLLHFVKESKQDESGMPNNRFLAERTGGTYSTLKVQPAELEDSGVYFCASSQDSLAGDSGANVLTFGAGSRLTVL.

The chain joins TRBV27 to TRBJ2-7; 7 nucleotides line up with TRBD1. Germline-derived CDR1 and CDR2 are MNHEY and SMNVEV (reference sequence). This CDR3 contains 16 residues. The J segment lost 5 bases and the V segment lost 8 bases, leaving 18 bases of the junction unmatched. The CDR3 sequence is CASGPSEKGAHHEQYF. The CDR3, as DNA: TGTGCCAGCGGGCCATCTGAGAAGGGGGCGCACCACGAGCAGTACTTC.

DNA for the CDR3: TGTGCCAGCAGTGAAGGACAGGGGGCGTGGTACGAGCAGTACTTC. Translating gives CASSEGQGAWYEQYF. V gene TRBV25-1 combines with J gene TRBJ2-7; 11 bases line up with TRBD1. The germline V gene has CDR1 MGHDK and CDR2 SYGVNS. V lost 2 bases and J lost 4; bases outside the gene matches: 4. This CDR3 comprises 15 residues.

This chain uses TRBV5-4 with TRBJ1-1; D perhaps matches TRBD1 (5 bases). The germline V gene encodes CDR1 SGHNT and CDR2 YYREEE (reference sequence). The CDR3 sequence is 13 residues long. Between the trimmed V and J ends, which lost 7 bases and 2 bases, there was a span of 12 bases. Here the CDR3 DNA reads TGTGCCAGCTTTGGGGGAGAAAACACTGAAGCTTTCTTT. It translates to CASFGGENTEAFF.

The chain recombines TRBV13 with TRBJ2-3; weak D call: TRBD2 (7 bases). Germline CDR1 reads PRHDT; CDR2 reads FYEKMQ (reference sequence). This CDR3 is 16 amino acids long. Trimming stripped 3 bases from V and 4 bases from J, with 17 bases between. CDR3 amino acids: CASSFSGEGVADTQYF. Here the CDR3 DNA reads TGTGCCAGCAGCTTTTCAGGGGAGGGGGTCGCAGATACGCAGTATTTT.

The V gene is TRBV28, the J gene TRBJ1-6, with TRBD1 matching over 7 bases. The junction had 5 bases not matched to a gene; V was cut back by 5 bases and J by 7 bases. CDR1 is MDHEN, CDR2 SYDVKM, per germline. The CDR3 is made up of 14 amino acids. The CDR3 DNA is TGTGCCAGCAGTCAAACAGGGGACAATTCACCCCTCCACTTT. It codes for CASSQTGDNSPLHF. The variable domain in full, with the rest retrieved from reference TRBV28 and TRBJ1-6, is DVKVTQSSRYLVKRTGEKVFLECVQDMDHENMFWYRQDPGLGLRLIYFSYDVKMKEKGDIPEGYSVSREKKERFSLILESASTNQTSMYLCASSQTGDNSPLHFGNGTRLTVT.

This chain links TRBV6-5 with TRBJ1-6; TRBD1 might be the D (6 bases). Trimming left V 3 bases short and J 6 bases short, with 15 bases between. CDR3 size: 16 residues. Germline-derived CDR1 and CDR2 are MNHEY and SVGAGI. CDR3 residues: CASSYPGQPPNSPLHF. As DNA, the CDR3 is TGTGCCAGCAGTTATCCCGGACAGCCTCCTAATTCACCCCTCCACTTT.

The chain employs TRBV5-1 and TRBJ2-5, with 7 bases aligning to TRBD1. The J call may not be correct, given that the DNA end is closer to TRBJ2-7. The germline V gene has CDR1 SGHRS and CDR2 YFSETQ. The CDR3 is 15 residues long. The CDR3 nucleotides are TGCGCCAGCAGCCCAAGACAGGGCACATCCTACGAGCAGTACTTC. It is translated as CASSPRQGTSYEQYF.